The rows below give T cell receptor beta chains drawn from one sample of a study of blood T cell repertoires in COVID-19. Profiled with immunoSEQ multiplex PCR; TCRdb holds only in-frame clones, not every one. The profile shows tens of thousands of clones, 90% to 95% of them singletons. Sequenced sample: peripheral blood. Receptors originate from a man aged 40-55 years with COVID-19, enrolled during active disease. CDR3s include the opening cysteine and the closing phenylalanine or tryptophan. Each record gives: J gene, D gene, clone size, V gene, CDR3 DNA, CDR3 protein. A D gene is named only where the DNA matches it firmly. The listing skips clone size in some rows; elsewhere it reads once, few, many or a size class.

TRBJ2-1 - - TRBV24-1 TGTGCCACCAGTGATTCAGGAGGAAAGGCGGCGAATGAGCAGTTCTTC CATSDSGGKAANEQFF
TRBJ2-7 - - TRBV4-1 TGCGCCAGCAGCCAAGAGGCAGGAACCTCCTACGAGCAGTACTTC CASSQEAGTSYEQYF
TRBJ1-1 - - TRBV27 TGTGCCAGCAGTTTTGGCAGGGCCACTGAAGCTTTCTTT CASSFGRATEAFF
TRBJ2-5 TRBD2 - TRBV28 TGTGCCAGCAGCCCGGGGAGGGTTGAGACCCAGTACTTC CASSPGRVETQYF
TRBJ2-7 - - TRBV28 TGTGCCAGCAGTTTGGTCGGCGAGCAGTACTTC CASSLVGEQYF
TRBJ1-2 TRBD1 - TRBV6-6 TGTGCCAGCGGATGGGACAGGCAAAACACAGGCTACACCTTC CASGWDRQNTGYTF
TRBJ2-7 TRBD2 - TRBV6-5 TGTGCCAGCAGTTACGATCTAGCGGGTTCCTACGAGCAGTACTTC CASSYDLAGSYEQYF
TRBJ2-7 TRBD1 - TRBV5-5 TGTGCCAGCAGCCCCTGGACAGGGGACGAGCAGTACTTC CASSPWTGDEQYF
TRBJ2-7 - - TRBV3-1/TRBV3-2 TGTGCCAGCAGCCAAGATCAGGTCCTAAGCTACGAGCAGTACTTC CASSQDQVLSYEQYF
TRBJ2-1 TRBD1 - TRBV7-8 TGTGCCAGCAGCTTATTATGGACAGGGAACAATGAGCAGTTCTTC CASSLLWTGNNEQFF
TRBJ2-5 TRBD2 - TRBV3-1/TRBV3-2 TGTGCCAGCAGCCCCTCACTAGCGGGGGGCCGGGAGACCCAGTACTTC CASSPSLAGGRETQYF
TRBJ2-7 TRBD1 - TRBV9 TGTGCCAGCAGCGAGGACCCCGGGACAGTATACGAGCAGTACTTC CASSEDPGTVYEQYF
TRBJ1-5 TRBD1 - TRBV15 TGTGCCACCAGTCTAAGGACAGGGCACAATCAGCCCCAGCATTTT CATSLRTGHNQPQHF
TRBJ1-2 - - TRBV7-9 TGTGCCAGCAGCTCTTCCGAGAGCGCTTACTATGGCTACACCTTC CASSSSESAYYGYTF
TRBJ2-7 TRBD1 once TRBV6-5 TGTGCCAGCAGTCAGACAGGGCACGAGCAGTACTTC CASSQTGHEQYF
TRBJ2-7 TRBD2 - TRBV2 TGTGCCAGCCGGGCTAGCGGCTACGAGCAGTACTTC CASRASGYEQYF
TRBJ1-1 - - TRBV29-1 TGCAGCGTTGAAGTCTCTGAAGCTTTCTTT CSVEVSEAFF
TRBJ1-5 - - TRBV19 TGTGCCAGTAGTGGGCTCGTGGACAGTCGAAATCAGCCCCAGCATTTT CASSGLVDSRNQPQHF
TRBJ2-3 TRBD2 - TRBV19 TGTGCCAGCCAGTCTAGCGGGGGGCTGGATACGCAGTATTTT CASQSSGGLDTQYF
TRBJ1-1 - - TRBV30 TGTGCCTGGAGTCCGAGCGGTGAGGGTGAAGCTTTCTTT CAWSPSGEGEAFF
TRBJ1-2 TRBD1 - TRBV28 TGTGCCAGCAGTCAAAACAGGGGGCGGGATGGCTACACCTTC CASSQNRGRDGYTF
TRBJ2-1 - - TRBV5-1 TGCGCCAGCAGCGCCGGTCAGGTAGGGGACAATGAGCAGTTCTTC CASSAGQVGDNEQFF
TRBJ1-2 - - TRBV30 TGTGCCTGGAGACAGGGAATCCTTTATGGCTACACCTTC CAWRQGILYGYTF